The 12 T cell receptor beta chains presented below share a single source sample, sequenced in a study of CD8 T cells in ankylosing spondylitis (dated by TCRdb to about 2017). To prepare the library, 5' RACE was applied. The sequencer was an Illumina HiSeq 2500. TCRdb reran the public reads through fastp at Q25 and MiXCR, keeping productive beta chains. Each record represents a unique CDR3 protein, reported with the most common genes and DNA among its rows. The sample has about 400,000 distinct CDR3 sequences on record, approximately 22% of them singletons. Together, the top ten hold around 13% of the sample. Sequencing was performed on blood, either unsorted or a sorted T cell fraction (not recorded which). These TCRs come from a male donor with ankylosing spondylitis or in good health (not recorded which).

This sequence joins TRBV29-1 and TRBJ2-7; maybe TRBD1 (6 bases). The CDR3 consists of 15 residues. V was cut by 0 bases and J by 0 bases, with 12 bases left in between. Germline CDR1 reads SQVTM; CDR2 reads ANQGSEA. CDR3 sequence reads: CSVEDRDKSSYEQYF. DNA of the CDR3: TGCAGCGTTGAAGACCGGGACAAGAGCTCCTACGAGCAGTACTTC.

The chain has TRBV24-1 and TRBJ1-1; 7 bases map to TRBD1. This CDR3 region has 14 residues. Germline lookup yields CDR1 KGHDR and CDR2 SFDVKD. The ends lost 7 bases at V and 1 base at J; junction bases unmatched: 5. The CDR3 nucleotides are TGTGCCACCAGGCCGCGACAGGGGAACACTGAAGCTTTCTTT. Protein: CATRPRQGNTEAFF.

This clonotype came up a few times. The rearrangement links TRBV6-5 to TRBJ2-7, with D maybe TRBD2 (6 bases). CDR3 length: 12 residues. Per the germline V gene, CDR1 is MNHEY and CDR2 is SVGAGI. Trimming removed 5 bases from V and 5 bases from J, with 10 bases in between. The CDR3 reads CASSPGVDEQYF. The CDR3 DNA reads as TGTGCCAGCAGTCCGGGGGTGGACGAGCAGTACTTC.

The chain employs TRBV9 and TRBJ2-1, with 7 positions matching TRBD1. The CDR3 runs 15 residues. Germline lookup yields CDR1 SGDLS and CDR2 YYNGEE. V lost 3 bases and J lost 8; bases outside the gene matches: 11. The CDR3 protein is CASSARQGGWDEQFF. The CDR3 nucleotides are TGTGCCAGCAGCGCCCGACAGGGCGGGTGGGATGAGCAGTTCTTC.

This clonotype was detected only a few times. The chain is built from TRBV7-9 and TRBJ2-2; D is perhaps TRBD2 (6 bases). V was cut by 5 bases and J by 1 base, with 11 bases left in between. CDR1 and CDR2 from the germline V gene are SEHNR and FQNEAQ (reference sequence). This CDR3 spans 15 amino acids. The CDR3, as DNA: TGTGCCAGCAGCCGTGCGCGGGAGAACACCGGGGAGCTGTTTTTT. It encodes CASSRARENTGELFF.

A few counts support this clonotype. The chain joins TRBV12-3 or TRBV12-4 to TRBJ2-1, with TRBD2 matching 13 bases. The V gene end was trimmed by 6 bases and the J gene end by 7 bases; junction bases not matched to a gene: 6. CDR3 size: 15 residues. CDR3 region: CASSLGLAGSNEQFF. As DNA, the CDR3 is TGTGCCAGCAGCCTGGGACTAGCGGGGTCTAATGAGCAGTTCTTC.

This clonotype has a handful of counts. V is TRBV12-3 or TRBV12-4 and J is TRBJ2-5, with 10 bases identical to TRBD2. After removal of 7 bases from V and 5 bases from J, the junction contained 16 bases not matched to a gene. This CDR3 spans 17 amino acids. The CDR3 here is CASNLRAGTSESETQYF. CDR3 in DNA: TGTGCCAGCAACCTGAGGGCCGGGACTAGCGAGTCGGAGACCCAGTACTTC.

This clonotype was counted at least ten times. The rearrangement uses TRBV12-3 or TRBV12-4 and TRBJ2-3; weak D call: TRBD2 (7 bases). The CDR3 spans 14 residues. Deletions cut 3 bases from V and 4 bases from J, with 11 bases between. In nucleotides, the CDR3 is TGTGCCAGCAGTTTGGGGGGGGGCCCAGATACGCAGTATTTT. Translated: CASSLGGGPDTQYF.

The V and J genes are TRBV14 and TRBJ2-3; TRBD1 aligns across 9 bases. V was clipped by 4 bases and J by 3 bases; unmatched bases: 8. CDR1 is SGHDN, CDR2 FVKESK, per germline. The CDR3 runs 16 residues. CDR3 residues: CASSPRTGVGTDTQYF. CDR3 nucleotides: TGTGCCAGCAGCCCCCGGACAGGGGTCGGGACAGATACGCAGTATTTT.

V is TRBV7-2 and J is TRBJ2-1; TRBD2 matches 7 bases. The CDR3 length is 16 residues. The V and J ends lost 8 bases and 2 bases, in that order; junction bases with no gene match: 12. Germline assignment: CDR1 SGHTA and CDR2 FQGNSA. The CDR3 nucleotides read TGTGCCAGCCGCCCGCCGGCAGCGGGGACCTACAATGAGCAGTTCTTC. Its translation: CASRPPAAGTYNEQFF. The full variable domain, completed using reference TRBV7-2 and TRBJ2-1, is GAGVSQSPSNKVTEKGKDVELRCDPISGHTALYWYRQSLGQGLEFLIYFQGNSAPDKSGLPSDRFSAERTGGSVSTLTIQRTQQEDSAVYLCASRPPAAGTYNEQFFGPGTRLTVL.

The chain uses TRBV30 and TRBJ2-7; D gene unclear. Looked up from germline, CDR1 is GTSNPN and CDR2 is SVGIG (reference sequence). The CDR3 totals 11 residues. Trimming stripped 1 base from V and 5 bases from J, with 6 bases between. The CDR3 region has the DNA TGTGCCTGGAGTGAAGGGAACGAGCAGTACTTC. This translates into CAWSEGNEQYF.

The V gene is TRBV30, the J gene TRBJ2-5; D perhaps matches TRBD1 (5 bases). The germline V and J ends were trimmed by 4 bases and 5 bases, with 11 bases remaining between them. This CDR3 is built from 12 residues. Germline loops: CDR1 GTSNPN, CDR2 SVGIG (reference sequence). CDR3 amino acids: CAWNGGAETQYF. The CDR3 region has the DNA TGTGCCTGGAATGGTGGGGCTGAGACCCAGTACTTC.